Shown below are 9 T cell receptor beta chains from a single sample sequenced in a study of shared clonotypes between healthy human individuals (dated by TCRdb to about 2020). CD8 naive samples consisted of CD45RO-negative cells that were positively selected for CCR7, yielding a CD45RA+CCR7+ population without TemRA cells. The method was the immunoSEQ multiplex PCR assay. TCRdb retrieved this table from immuneACCESS and kept in-frame rearrangements only. Not all clones are present; in checked studies, unresolved V genes account for under half, and no reason is known for the remainder. The sample table contains approximately 2,000,000 clones; only one count was recorded for approximately 92% of them. The top ten clones comprise approximately 1.6% of the sample. The sample was naive CD8+ T cells from PBMCs. In light of the paper, this sample's cell subset or site label describes: CD45RA+CCR7+. The receptors originated from a man younger than 30 in good health. Some clones in this sample may be carry-over from other donors' samples.

The CDR3 protein is CASSVRQGMNTEAFF. In DNA, the CDR3 is TGCGCCAGCAGCGTGAGACAGGGAATGAACACTGAAGCTTTCTTT. The chain recombines TRBV5-1 with TRBJ1-1; 7 bases match TRBD1. The CDR3 covers 15 residues. Losses at the gene ends were 4 bases for V and 0 bases for J; bases not matched to a gene: 6. From germline, CDR1 is SGHRS and CDR2 YFSETQ.

This clone was detected only a few times. The chain carries TRBV29-1 and TRBJ1-1, with a possible D match to TRBD1 (5 bases). Germline assignment: CDR1 SQVTM and CDR2 ANQGSEA. This CDR3 has 15 residues. The V end lost 7 bases, the J end lost 1 base, and 19 bases lay between the germline ends. This CDR3 reads CSGDPQWSGNTEAFF. Here the CDR3 DNA reads TGCAGCGGGGACCCCCAGTGGTCGGGGAACACTGAAGCTTTCTTT.

Worth noting for this clone: Other nucleotide sequences from this sample produce the same CDR3. The chain has TRBV27 and TRBJ2-1, with a tentative D call TRBD2 (6 bases). Germline V gene data show CDR1 as MNHEY and CDR2 as SMNVEV (reference sequence). V was trimmed by 6 bases and J by 4 bases, leaving 10 bases between them. The CDR3 sequence is 13 residues long. The CDR3 loop is CASSPGSYNEQFF. The CDR3 nucleotides are TGTGCCAGCAGCCCCGGGAGTTACAATGAGCAGTTCTTC.

In DNA form, the CDR3 reads TGTGCCAGCAGCTCCACCCACTCCTACAATGAGCAGTTCTTC. Its protein is CASSSTHSYNEQFF. The chain is built from TRBV9 and TRBJ2-1; D is unclear. CDR1 SGDLS and CDR2 YYNGEE come from the germline V gene. Trimming took off 4 bases at V and 0 bases at J, with 8 bases between the two ends. The CDR3 runs to 14 residues.

V and J are TRBV5-6 and TRBJ1-1; 8 bases map to TRBD1. The CDR3 is made up of 19 amino acids. J gave up 1 base and V 4 bases, and 18 bases lay outside the gene matches. CDR1 and CDR2 (germline): SGHDT, YYEEEE. CDR3 in amino acids: CASSLADTRTGWRNTEAFF. The CDR3 bases are TGTGCCAGCAGCCTCGCGGATACTCGGACAGGGTGGAGGAACACTGAAGCTTTCTTT.

CDR3 in DNA: TGTGCCAGCAGCTTTTTCGGCGACAACACTGAAGCTTTCTTT. Protein: CASSFFGDNTEAFF. J is TRBJ1-1 and V is TRBV13; D is uncertain. Germline assignment: CDR1 PRHDT and CDR2 FYEKMQ (reference sequence). This CDR3 contains 14 residues. V lost 3 bases, J lost 2 bases, and 10 bases lay in between.

The V call is TRBV27, the J call TRBJ1-5, with TRBD1 as a possible D gene (5 bases). This CDR3 is 14 amino acids long. Germline V gives CDR1 MNHEY, CDR2 SMNVEV (reference sequence). The germline V and J ends were trimmed by 4 bases and 6 bases, with 13 bases remaining between them. In DNA form, the CDR3 reads TGTGCCAGCAGTTCCCTGGGGGGTGGTCAGCCCCAGCATTTT. Protein: CASSSLGGGQPQHF.

The gene calls are TRBV5-1 and TRBJ2-4, with TRBD2 matching 7 bases. Losses at the gene ends were 0 bases for V and 8 bases for J; bases not matched to a gene: 2. CDR1 SGHRS and CDR2 YFSETQ come from the germline V gene. The CDR3 is 13 amino acids. CDR3 DNA sequence: TGCGCCAGCAGCTTGGTCCGGGGGGACATTCAGTACTTC. The encoded protein is CASSLVRGDIQYF. The full variable domain, with the rest looked up from reference TRBV5-1 and TRBJ2-4, is KAGVTQTPRYLIKTRGQQVTLSCSPISGHRSVSWYQQTPGQGLQFLFEYFSETQRNKGNFPGRFSGRQFSNSRSEMNVSTLELGDSALYLCASSLVRGDIQYFGAGTRLSVL.

This chain joins TRBV7-8 and TRBJ2-6; D unclear. Looked up from germline, CDR1 is SGHVS and CDR2 is FQNEAQ. V was pared by 2 bases and J by 2 bases, with 7 bases between. The CDR3 totals 15 residues. CDR3 bases: TGTGCCAGCAGCTTACCCCAAGCTGGGGCCAACGTCCTGACTTTC. Translation: CASSLPQAGANVLTF.